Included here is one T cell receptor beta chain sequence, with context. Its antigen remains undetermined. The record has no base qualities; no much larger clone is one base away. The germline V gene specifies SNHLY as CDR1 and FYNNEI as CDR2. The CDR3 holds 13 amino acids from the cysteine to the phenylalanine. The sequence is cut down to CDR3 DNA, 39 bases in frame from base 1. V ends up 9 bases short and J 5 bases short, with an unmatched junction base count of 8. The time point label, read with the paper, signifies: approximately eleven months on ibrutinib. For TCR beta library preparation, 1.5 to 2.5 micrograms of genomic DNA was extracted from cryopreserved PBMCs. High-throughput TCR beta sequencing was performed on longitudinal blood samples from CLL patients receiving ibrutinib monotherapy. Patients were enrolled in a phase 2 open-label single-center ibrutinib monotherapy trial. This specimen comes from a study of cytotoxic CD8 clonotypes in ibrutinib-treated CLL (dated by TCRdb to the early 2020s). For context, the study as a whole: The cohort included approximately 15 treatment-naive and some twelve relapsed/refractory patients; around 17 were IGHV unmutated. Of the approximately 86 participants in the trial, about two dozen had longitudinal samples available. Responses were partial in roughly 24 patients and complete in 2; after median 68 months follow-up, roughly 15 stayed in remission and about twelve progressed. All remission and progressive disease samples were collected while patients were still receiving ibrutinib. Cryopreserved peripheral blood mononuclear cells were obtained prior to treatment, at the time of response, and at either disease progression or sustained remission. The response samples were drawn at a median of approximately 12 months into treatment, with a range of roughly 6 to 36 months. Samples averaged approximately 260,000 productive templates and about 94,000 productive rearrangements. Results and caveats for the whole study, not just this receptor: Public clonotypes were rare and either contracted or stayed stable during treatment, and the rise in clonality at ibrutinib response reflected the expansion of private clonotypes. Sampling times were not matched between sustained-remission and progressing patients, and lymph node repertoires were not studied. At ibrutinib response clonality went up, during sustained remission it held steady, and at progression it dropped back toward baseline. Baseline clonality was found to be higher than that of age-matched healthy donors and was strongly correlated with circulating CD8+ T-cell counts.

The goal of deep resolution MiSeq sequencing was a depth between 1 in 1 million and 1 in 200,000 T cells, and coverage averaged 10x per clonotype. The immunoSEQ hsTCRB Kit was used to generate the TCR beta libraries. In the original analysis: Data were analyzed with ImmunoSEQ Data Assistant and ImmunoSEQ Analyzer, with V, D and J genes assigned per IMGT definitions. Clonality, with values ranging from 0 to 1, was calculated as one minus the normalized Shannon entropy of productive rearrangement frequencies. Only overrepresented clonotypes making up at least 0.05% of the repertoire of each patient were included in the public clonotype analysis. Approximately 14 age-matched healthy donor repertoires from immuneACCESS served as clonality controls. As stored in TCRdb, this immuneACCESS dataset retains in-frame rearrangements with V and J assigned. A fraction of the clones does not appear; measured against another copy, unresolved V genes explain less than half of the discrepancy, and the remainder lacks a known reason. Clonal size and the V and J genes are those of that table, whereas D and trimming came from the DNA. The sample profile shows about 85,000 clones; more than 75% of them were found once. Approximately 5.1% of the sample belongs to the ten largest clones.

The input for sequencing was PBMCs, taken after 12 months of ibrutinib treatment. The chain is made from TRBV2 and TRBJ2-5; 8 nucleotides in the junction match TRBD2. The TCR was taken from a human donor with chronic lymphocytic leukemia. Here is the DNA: TGTGCCAGGTCGGGGGGGCCCGGTGAGACCCAGTACTTC. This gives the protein CARSGGPGETQYF.